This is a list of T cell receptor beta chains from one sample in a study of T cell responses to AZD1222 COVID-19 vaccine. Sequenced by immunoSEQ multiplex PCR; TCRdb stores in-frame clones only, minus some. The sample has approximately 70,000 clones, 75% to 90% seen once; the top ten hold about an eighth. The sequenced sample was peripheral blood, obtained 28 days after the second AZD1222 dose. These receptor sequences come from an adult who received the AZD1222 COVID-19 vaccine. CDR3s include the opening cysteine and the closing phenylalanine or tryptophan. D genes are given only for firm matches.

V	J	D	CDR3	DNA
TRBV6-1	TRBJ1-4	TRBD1	CASSDRQGILNEKLFF	TGTGCCAGCAGTGATCGACAGGGAATTCTCAATGAAAAACTGTTTTTT
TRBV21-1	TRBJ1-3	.	CASSKEGGSGPGNTIYF	TGTGCCAGCAGCAAAGAAGGGGGGAGTGGGCCCGGAAACACCATATATTTT
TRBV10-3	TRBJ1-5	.	CAISGQLDQPQHF	TGTGCCATATCAGGACAGTTGGATCAGCCCCAGCATTTT
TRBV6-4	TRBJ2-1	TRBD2	CASSEIPTSGVGEQFF	TGTGCCAGCAGTGAGATCCCGACTAGCGGGGTGGGTGAGCAGTTCTTC
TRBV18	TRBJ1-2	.	CASSHADSNYGYTF	TGTGCCAGCTCGCACGCCGACAGTAACTATGGCTACACCTTC
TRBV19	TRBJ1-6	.	CASRPGVGSPLHF	TGTGCCAGTAGGCCAGGGGTAGGATCACCCCTCCACTTT
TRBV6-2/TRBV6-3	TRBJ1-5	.	CASSYWIHNQPQHF	TGTGCCAGCAGTTACTGGATTCACAATCAGCCCCAGCATTTT
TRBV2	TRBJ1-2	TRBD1	CASQPRQGRFNGYTF	TGTGCCAGCCAGCCACGACAGGGGAGGTTCAATGGCTACACCTTC
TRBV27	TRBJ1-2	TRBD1	CASSPGGGDGYTF	TGTGCCAGCAGCCCAGGGGGAGGAGATGGCTACACCTTC
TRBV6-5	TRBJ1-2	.	CASTNVPLGFGYTF	TGTGCCAGTACTAACGTCCCACTGGGGTTTGGCTACACCTTC
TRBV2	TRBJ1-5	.	CASSDTNGDQPQHF	TGTGCCAGCAGTGACACAAACGGGGATCAGCCCCAGCATTTT